One sample yielded the 24 T cell receptor beta chains listed below, sequenced in a study of metastatic and nonmetastatic thyroid tumors. TCRdb reassembled clones from the PCR reads with MiXCR. The sample lists roughly 40,000 clones; about an eighth were seen once. No treatment of any kind had been given to any patient before thyroid surgery. Specimen: blood. These receptors all stem from a male donor with papillary thyroid cancer or a benign thyroid nodule (not recorded which). Some clones in this sample may be carry-over from other donors' samples.

This clone was seen a single time. This may be a read error, as it is one base from a much larger clone. The chain combines TRBV30 with TRBJ1-2; D is undetermined. Germline CDR1 is GTSNPN and CDR2 is SVGIG (reference sequence). This CDR3 is built from 14 residues. V shed 5 bases and J shed 1 base, with 14 bases lying between them. The CDR3 sequence is CAWQTRRNNYGYTF. CDR3 coding DNA: TGTGCCTGGCAAACCAGGAGAAATAACTATGGCTACACCTTC.

Ten or more counts support this clone. The V gene is TRBV14, the J gene TRBJ2-6; TRBD1 or TRBD2 may be the D gene (6 bases each). Trimming removed 2 bases from V and 6 bases from J, with 14 bases in between. Looked up from germline, CDR1 is SGHDN and CDR2 is FVKESK. The CDR3 is 16 amino acids. The chain's CDR3 is CASSQRGALKANVLTF. CDR3 sequence (DNA): TGTGCCAGCAGCCAAAGGGGGGCGCTTAAGGCCAACGTCCTGACTTTC. The full variable domain, with the rest looked up from reference TRBV14 and TRBJ2-6, is EAGVTQFPSHSVIEKGQTVTLRCDPISGHDNLYWYRRVMGKEIKFLLHFVKESKQDESGMPNNRFLAERTGGTYSTLKVQPAELEDSGVYFCASSQRGALKANVLTFGAGSRLTVL.

This clone was recorded at least ten times. The V gene is TRBV7-6, the J gene TRBJ2-7; D gene unclear. Trimming cost V 4 bases and J 2 bases, with 12 bases left between them. The CDR3 is made up of 14 amino acids. CDR1 and CDR2 from the germline V gene are SGHVS and FNYEAQ. CDR3 residues: CASSSGPQAYEQYF. CDR3 bases: TGTGCCAGCAGCTCCGGGCCCCAAGCCTACGAGCAGTACTTC.

In its sample, this clone was seen many times. This chain uses TRBV5-1 with TRBJ2-3; no reliable D call. V dropped 4 bases and J dropped 2 bases, with 8 bases sitting between them. This CDR3 has 13 amino acids. Germline lookup yields CDR1 SGHRS and CDR2 YFSETQ. The CDR3 here is CASSPGSTDTQYF. The CDR3 DNA is TGCGCCAGCAGCCCAGGATCCACAGATACGCAGTATTTT.

This clone is classed as medium-sized. The chain combines TRBV28 with TRBJ2-7, with 8 nucleotides matching TRBD1. The CDR3 is 15 residues long. V lost 5 bases, J lost 6 bases, and 12 bases stayed unmatched. CDR1 and CDR2 from the germline V gene are MDHEN and SYDVKM. The CDR3: CASSPRTGYPLEQYF. For the CDR3, the DNA is TGTGCCAGCAGTCCACGGACAGGGTACCCCCTCGAGCAGTACTTC.

This clone occurred many times. The chain uses TRBV24-1 and TRBJ2-1; TRBD2 agrees at 10 bases. The germline CDR1 and CDR2 sequences are KGHDR and SFDVKD. The CDR3 is made up of 17 amino acids. With 4 bases clipped from V and 9 bases from J, the junction kept 14 bases outside the gene matches. CDR3: CATSDPGASGSYGEQFF. The CDR3 DNA follows: TGTGCCACCAGTGACCCCGGGGCTAGCGGGAGTTACGGTGAGCAGTTCTTC.

Remarks on this clone: With a much larger clone just one base away, this may be a read error. This chain links TRBV7-9 with TRBJ1-4, with D unresolved. CDR3 length: 11 residues. The V end lost 2 bases, the J end lost 7 bases, and 2 bases lay between the germline ends. The germline V gene has CDR1 SEHNR and CDR2 FQNEAQ (reference sequence). CDR3 DNA: TGTGCCAGCAGCTTACTTGAAAAACTGTTTTTT. It codes for CASSLLEKLFF. Filled out from reference TRBV7-9 and TRBJ1-4, the complete variable domain reads DTGVSQNPRHKITKRGQNVTFRCDPISEHNRLYWYRQTLGQGPEFLTYFQNEAQLEKSRLLSDRFSAERPKGSFSTLEIQRTEQGDSAMYLCASSLLEKLFFGSGTQLSVL.

In its sample, this clone was seen many times. The chain couples TRBV6-4 to TRBJ1-1; TRBD1 aligns across 11 bases. The CDR3 has 14 amino acids. Germline loops: CDR1 MRHNA, CDR2 SNTAGT. Trimming removed 3 bases from V and 5 bases from J; junction bases left unmatched: 2. The CDR3 is CASSEGTGGTEAFF. DNA of the CDR3: TGTGCCAGCAGTGAGGGGACAGGGGGGACTGAAGCTTTCTTT.

In its sample, this clone was seen many times. The chain couples TRBV24-1 to TRBJ1-2, with 10 bases that match TRBD1. The germline gives CDR1 KGHDR, CDR2 SFDVKD. This CDR3 is built from 16 residues. J was trimmed by 3 bases and V by 5 bases; bases with no gene match: 8. The CDR3 sequence is CATSGEGQGRDYGYTF. In DNA, the CDR3 is TGTGCCACCAGTGGGGAGGGACAGGGGAGAGACTATGGCTACACCTTC.

This clone occurred a few times. Since a much larger clone is just one base distant, this may be a read error. The chain employs TRBV9 and TRBJ2-7, with D hard to call. The ends were cut back, 4 bases at V and 5 bases at J, with 19 bases in the middle. The CDR3 contains 15 residues. Germline lookup yields CDR1 SGDLS and CDR2 YYNGEE. The CDR3 DNA follows: TGTGCCAGCAGCCCTTTGCGGAGTGGGTTCCACGAGCAGTACTTC. Its protein product is CASSPLRSGFHEQYF.

Ten or more counts support this clone. This sample also contains other DNA sequences that code for the same CDR3. This sequence joins TRBV18 and TRBJ1-2; D call uncertain. There are 14 residues in the CDR3. Germline V CDR1 and CDR2: KGHSH, LQKENI. V lost 6 bases and J lost 5, with 16 bases in between. The CDR3 region has the DNA TGTGCCAGCTCCCCATCTGAGGGCGGATATGGCTACACCTTC. Translation gives CASSPSEGGYGYTF.

This clone was detected many times. V usage is TRBV3-1 and J usage is TRBJ2-5, with 8 positions matching TRBD2. The V and J ends lost 2 bases and 5 bases, in that order; junction bases with no gene match: 7. The CDR3 length is 15 residues. Germline lookup yields CDR1 LGHDT and CDR2 YNNKEL (reference sequence). CDR3 in amino acids: CASSQNPSGGETQYF. CDR3 DNA: TGTGCCAGCAGCCAAAATCCATCGGGGGGGGAGACCCAGTACTTC.

This clone was seen repeatedly, ten times or more. The rearrangement links TRBV10-1 to TRBJ2-5, with 7 bases fitting TRBD1. Germline-derived CDR1 and CDR2 are WNHNN and SYGVQD (reference sequence). The CDR3 loop spans 14 amino acids. V gave up 6 bases and J gave up 4 bases; unmatched junction bases: 8. The CDR3 DNA reads as TGCGCCAGCAGAAACGACAGGGTAGTAGAGACCCAGTACTTC. Protein product: CASRNDRVVETQYF.

This chain uses TRBV28 with TRBJ1-1; weak D call: TRBD1 (6 bases). The germline V gene has CDR1 MDHEN and CDR2 SYDVKM. The CDR3 is made up of 13 amino acids. Trimming left V 6 bases short and J 7 bases short, with 15 bases between. The CDR3 DNA reads as TGTGCCAGCAGCATCAGGGGTAAAGGTGAAGCTTTCTTT. It yields the protein CASSIRGKGEAFF.

This clone has a count of ten or more. A much larger clonotype is one base distant, so this may be a read error. The chain recombines TRBV28 with TRBJ2-1, with TRBD2 identical over 10 bases. V lost 11 bases and J lost 8; bases outside the gene matches: 18. Per the germline V gene, CDR1 is MDHEN and CDR2 is SYDVKM. The length of the CDR3 is 16 residues. CDR3 amino acids: CAGTGSGRYSTDEQFF. For the CDR3, the DNA is TGTGCCGGCACCGGTAGCGGGAGGTATTCAACGGATGAGCAGTTCTTC.

This clone was detected many times. CDR3 amino acids: CAISGQAGRGINEQFF. The CDR3, as DNA: TGTGCCATCAGTGGCCAAGCGGGTAGAGGCATCAATGAGCAGTTCTTC. This chain uses TRBV10-3 with TRBJ2-1; weak D call: TRBD2 (6 bases). The germline V and J ends were trimmed by 4 bases and 6 bases, with 19 bases remaining between them. Germline V gene data show CDR1 as ENHRY and CDR2 as SYGVKD. The CDR3 is 16 residues long.

This clone was picked up many times. The chain uses TRBV11-2 and TRBJ2-2; the D is unclear. Trimming removed 4 bases from V and 7 bases from J, with 10 bases in between. The CDR3 runs 13 residues. The germline CDR1 and CDR2 sequences are SGHAT and FQNNGV. The CDR3 here is CASSSYLVGELFF. CDR3 DNA sequence: TGTGCCAGCAGCTCCTACTTGGTCGGGGAGCTGTTTTTT.

The table lists this clone with many counts. In nucleotides, the CDR3 is TGTGCCAGCAGCCCAGGGGGGACAGGGAGGACCGGGGAGCTGTTTTTT. It yields the protein CASSPGGTGRTGELFF. The chain has TRBV11-3 and TRBJ2-2, with 9 bases identical to TRBD1. Germline values: CDR1 SGHNT, CDR2 YENEEA. The CDR3 length is 16 residues. The J segment lost 5 bases and the V segment lost 5 bases, leaving 9 bases of the junction unmatched. The complete variable domain, with remaining parts taken from reference TRBV11-3 and TRBJ2-2, reads EAGVVQSPRYKIIEKKQPVAFWCNPISGHNTLYWYLQNLGQGPELLIRYENEEAVDDSQLPKDRFSAERLKGVDSTLKIQPAELGDSAVYLCASSPGGTGRTGELFFGEGSRLTVL.

The table lists this clone with many counts. The chain couples TRBV4-1 to TRBJ2-7, with D possibly being TRBD2 (5 bases). The length of the CDR3 is 15 residues. Germline V lookup: CDR1 MGHRA, CDR2 YSYEKL. Trimming cost V 1 base and J 3 bases, with 13 bases left between them. The CDR3 DNA is TGCGCCAGCAGCCAAGGCGAGAGGGCCAGCTACGAGCAGTACTTC. Its protein product is CASSQGERASYEQYF.

This clone appeared a few times. A much larger clone sits a single nucleotide away, making a read error possible. The V and J genes are TRBV19 and TRBJ2-3; unclear D gene. V was trimmed by 3 bases and J by 3 bases, leaving 1 base between them. Looked up from germline, CDR1 is LNHDA and CDR2 is SQIVND (reference sequence). The CDR3 is 11 residues long. The CDR3 protein is CASSMTDTQYF. As DNA, the CDR3 is TGTGCCAGTAGTATGACAGATACGCAGTATTTT.

This clone was detected many times. The chain couples TRBV7-2 to TRBJ2-2; D not resolved. From germline, CDR1 is SGHTA and CDR2 FQGNSA. Trimming pared 1 base from V and 8 bases from J, leaving 8 bases between. This CDR3 contains 13 residues. This chain's CDR3 is CASSLVKGGELFF. The DNA of the CDR3 is TGTGCCAGCAGCTTAGTAAAGGGTGGGGAGCTGTTTTTT.

This clone has a count of ten or more. The chain employs TRBV6-2 or TRBV6-3 and TRBJ2-3, with 16 bases lining up with TRBD2. CDR1 and CDR2 from the germline V gene are MNHEY and SVGEGT. The CDR3 sequence is 20 residues long. V lost 2 bases and J lost 6; bases outside the gene matches: 14. The CDR3 DNA sequence: TGTGCCAGCAGTTACCCCACCCCCGGGACTAGCGGGAGGGCCCCGGATACGCAGTATTTT. Its protein is CASSYPTPGTSGRAPDTQYF.

Ten or more counts support this clone. This chain links TRBV28 with TRBJ2-1; TRBD2 aligns across 13 bases. Germline assignment: CDR1 MDHEN and CDR2 SYDVKM. The CDR3 is made up of 15 amino acids. Trimming cost V 3 bases and J 9 bases; bases outside gene matches: 5. The CDR3 protein is CASSFRTSGSSEQFF. In DNA, the CDR3 is TGTGCCAGCAGTTTCCGGACTAGCGGGAGTTCTGAGCAGTTCTTC.

A note on this clone: This clone may be a read error of a much larger clone one base away. The chain joins TRBV29-1 to TRBJ1-1; maybe TRBD1 (6 bases). This CDR3 region has 14 residues. Germline values: CDR1 SQVTM, CDR2 ANQGSEA. For the CDR3, the DNA is TGCATCGCAGGGGCGGGGGGGCGAACTACTGAAGCTTTCTTT. Translating gives CIAGAGGRTTEAFF.